Following are 14 T cell receptor beta chains from one sample sequenced in a study of blood T cell repertoires in COVID-19. Assay used: immunoSEQ multiplex PCR; TCRdb lists only in-frame clones, some missing. The repertoire holds about 190,000 clones, around 84% seen once, with around 3.1% in the top ten. The sample was PBMCs or T cells enriched from blood (not recorded which). These receptors came from a woman between 25 and 40 years old who had been exposed to COVID-19.

The rearrangement links TRBV5-1 to TRBJ1-2; TRBD1 matches 10 bases. V shed 0 bases and J 4 bases; nucleotides not matched to a gene: 0. Germline V lookup: CDR1 SGHRS, CDR2 YFSETQ. The CDR3 totals 14 residues. The chain's CDR3 is CASSLGDRGYGYTF. In DNA form, the CDR3 reads TGCGCCAGCAGCTTGGGGGACAGGGGCTATGGCTACACCTTC.

The V call is TRBV7-2, the J call TRBJ1-4; D is undetermined. From germline, CDR1 is SGHTA and CDR2 FQGNSA. V lost 5 bases and J 7 bases, leaving 17 bases between the germline ends. The CDR3 is 15 residues long. The CDR3 here is CASSPILWSGEKLFF. The DNA for the CDR3 is TGTGCCAGCAGCCCGATATTATGGTCGGGTGAAAAACTGTTTTTT. The variable domain in full, completed from reference TRBV7-2 and TRBJ1-4, reads GAGVSQSPSNKVTEKGKDVELRCDPISGHTALYWYRQSLGQGLEFLIYFQGNSAPDKSGLPSDRFSAERTGGSVSTLTIQRTQQEDSAVYLCASSPILWSGEKLFFGSGTQLSVL.

This chain joins TRBV6-2 or TRBV6-3 and TRBJ1-2; no definite D call. The germline gives CDR1 MNHEY, CDR2 SVGEGT. With 0 bases removed from V and 4 bases from J, the gap between germline ends came to 12 bases. This CDR3 contains 15 residues. CDR3 in DNA: TGTGCCAGCAGTTACTCCCCCATGCCAGGCTATGGCTACACCTTC. This codes for CASSYSPMPGYGYTF.

The chain combines TRBV30 with TRBJ2-3, with a possible D match to TRBD2 (6 bases). The CDR3 has 13 residues. Germline V gives CDR1 GTSNPN, CDR2 SVGIG (reference sequence). Between the trimmed V and J ends, which lost 3 bases and 4 bases, there was a span of 11 bases. In DNA form, the CDR3 reads TGTGCCTGGAGGGTCCCGGGGGCAGATACGCAGTATTTT. Protein sequence: CAWRVPGADTQYF.

The V and J genes are TRBV4-1 and TRBJ1-2; unclear D gene. The V gene's germline CDR1 is MGHRA and CDR2 YSYEKL. Trimming removed 6 bases from V and 2 bases from J, with 16 bases in between. The length of the CDR3 is 15 residues. The CDR3 loop reads CASRGLEAANYGYTF. CDR3 DNA sequence: TGCGCCAGCAGGGGTTTGGAGGCCGCAAACTATGGCTACACCTTC.

This rearrangement joins TRBV28 to TRBJ1-4, with TRBD1 matching 7 bases. Germline V gene data show CDR1 as MDHEN and CDR2 as SYDVKM. After removal of 1 base from V and 8 bases from J, the junction contained 7 bases not matched to a gene. This CDR3 is 15 amino acids long. The CDR3: CASSLLGQGDEKLFF. CDR3 nucleotide sequence: TGTGCCAGCAGTTTATTGGGCCAGGGGGACGAAAAACTGTTTTTT.

The chain links TRBV12-3 or TRBV12-4 to TRBJ2-1, with a weak D call TRBD1 (5 bases). The CDR3 is 13 amino acids. The V and J ends lost 1 base and 9 bases respectively, with 10 bases between them. DNA for the CDR3: TGTGCCAGCAGTTTAGAAGGGGTTGTTGAGCAGTTCTTC. Translation: CASSLEGVVEQFF.

The V gene is TRBV12-5, the J gene TRBJ1-6; D remains unclear. The V end lost 8 bases, the J end lost 4 bases, and 9 bases lay between the germline ends. CDR3 size: 13 residues. The germline V gene encodes CDR1 LGHNT and CDR2 FRNRAP. Written as DNA, the CDR3 is TGTGCTAGTTCGCACAGTTATAATTCACCCCTCCACTTT. Translation gives CASSHSYNSPLHF.

This chain connects TRBV19 to TRBJ2-7; perhaps TRBD1 as D (7 bases). Germline values: CDR1 LNHDA, CDR2 SQIVND (reference sequence). V lost 3 bases and J lost 2, with 17 bases in between. This CDR3 spans 16 amino acids. The chain's CDR3 is CASSMGGRGAPYEQYF. The DNA for the CDR3 is TGTGCCAGTAGTATGGGGGGCAGGGGGGCCCCCTACGAGCAGTACTTC.

The V and J genes are TRBV5-1 and TRBJ1-6, with D perhaps TRBD1 (5 bases). There are 15 residues in the CDR3. Trimming removed 0 bases at V and 9 bases at J, with 13 bases between. The germline V gene has CDR1 SGHRS and CDR2 YFSETQ. As DNA, the CDR3 is TGCGCCAGCAGCTTGGGGTGGGGGGATACTTCACCCCTCCACTTT. It specifies CASSLGWGDTSPLHF.

This chain connects TRBV7-2 to TRBJ1-1; TRBD1 is a possible D gene (5 bases). The V end was cut by 2 bases, the J end by 5 bases, with 9 bases between. Germline loops: CDR1 SGHTA, CDR2 FQGNSA. The CDR3 sequence is 13 residues long. The CDR3 bases are TGTGCCAGCAGCTTAAGGGGTGGTACTGAAGCTTTCTTT. Amino acid sequence: CASSLRGGTEAFF.

The chain links TRBV19 to TRBJ1-4; weak D call: TRBD1 (6 bases). V was pared by 4 bases and J by 7 bases, with 16 bases between. The germline V gene has CDR1 LNHDA and CDR2 SQIVND (reference sequence). This CDR3 spans 15 amino acids. CDR3 sequence: CASSSYRDTLEKLFF. The CDR3 nucleotides read TGTGCCAGTAGTAGTTACAGGGATACGCTTGAAAAACTGTTTTTT.

CDR3 loop: CASSPRQVMNTEAFF. In DNA form, the CDR3 reads TGTGCCAGCAGTCCGAGACAAGTCATGAACACTGAAGCTTTCTTT. The V gene is TRBV27, the J gene TRBJ1-1, with D unclear. V lost 5 bases and J lost 0, with 13 bases in between. Germline values: CDR1 MNHEY, CDR2 SMNVEV (reference sequence). This CDR3 contains 15 residues.

V usage is TRBV12-5 and J usage is TRBJ2-5; D possibly corresponds to TRBD2 (7 bases). Germline CDR1 is LGHNT and CDR2 is FRNRAP. The CDR3 has 15 residues. V lost 2 bases and J lost 5, with 15 bases in between. The CDR3 sequence: CASGLPAGAWETQYF. CDR3 nucleotides: TGTGCTAGTGGTTTGCCGGCGGGGGCCTGGGAGACCCAGTACTTC.